The 7 T cell receptor beta chains below all came from one sample that was sequenced in a study of blood T cells in healthy people across ages. Together with a sample-barcoded 5' primer, a J-beta primer mix was included in a second PCR lasting roughly 6 to 12 cycles. TCRdb processed the 5' RACE reads anew with MiXCR; each CDR3 protein has one entry. Here the sample spans about 580,000 distinct CDR3 sequences, roughly 48% being singletons. The sample consisted of blood. The origin of the receptors is a man older than 75 in good health.

The gene calls are TRBV9 and TRBJ2-3, with TRBD2 identical over 8 bases. This CDR3 contains 16 residues. Germline V gene sequence: CDR1 SGDLS, CDR2 YYNGEE. Germline trimming cut 4 bases from V and 2 bases from J; bases unmatched to any gene: 9. Here the CDR3 DNA reads TGTGCCAGCAGCACCCAACTAGCGGAATACACAGATACGCAGTATTTT. It specifies CASSTQLAEYTDTQYF.

V is TRBV12-3 or TRBV12-4 and J is TRBJ1-2; 7 positions match TRBD1. V trimming: 4 bases; J trimming: 8 bases; junction bases outside the gene matches: 13. The CDR3 spans 15 residues. The CDR3 loop is CASSSSADRVSGYTF. The DNA of the CDR3 is TGTGCCAGCAGTTCCTCCGCCGACAGGGTATCAGGCTACACCTTC.

The V and J genes are TRBV20-1 and TRBJ2-1, with TRBD2 identical over 10 bases. Germline-derived CDR1 and CDR2 are DFQATT and SNEGSKA (reference sequence). The CDR3 contains 16 residues. V lost 0 bases to trimming and J lost 10 bases; unmatched junction nucleotides: 12. The CDR3 region is CSARDRRLAGAGEQFF. The CDR3 DNA reads TGCAGTGCTAGAGATCGTAGGCTAGCGGGGGCCGGGGAGCAGTTCTTC.

This chain links TRBV20-1 with TRBJ1-2, with a weak D call TRBD1 (5 bases). Germline CDR1 reads DFQATT; CDR2 reads SNEGSKA (reference sequence). V lost 0 bases and J 6 bases, leaving 17 bases between the germline ends. The CDR3 is 15 residues long. CDR3 amino acids: CSARDSVRGYDGYTF. The CDR3 DNA is TGCAGTGCTAGAGATTCTGTGCGGGGGTACGATGGCTACACCTTC.

This clonotype has a handful of counts. This sequence joins TRBV7-2 and TRBJ2-1; tentative D call: TRBD2 (6 bases). The CDR3 totals 15 residues. In germline, CDR1 is SGHTA, CDR2 FQGNSA. V was trimmed by 5 bases and J by 4 bases, leaving 15 bases between them. The CDR3 region has the DNA TGTGCCAGCAGCCCCCTAGCGACGCCTTACAATGAGCAGTTCTTC. It specifies CASSPLATPYNEQFF.

This clonotype was picked up many times. This sequence joins TRBV7-9 and TRBJ1-5; 11 nucleotides agree with TRBD1. The trim removed 4 bases at V and 0 bases at J, leaving 5 bases unmatched. Germline V CDR1 and CDR2: SEHNR, FQNEAQ (reference sequence). The CDR3 loop spans 17 amino acids. The CDR3 region is CASSSGQGVYSNQPQHF. The CDR3 nucleotides read TGTGCCAGCAGCTCGGGACAGGGGGTCTATAGCAATCAGCCCCAGCATTTT.

This clonotype has a handful of counts. This sequence joins TRBV20-1 and TRBJ2-3; weak D call: TRBD1 (5 bases). Germline-derived CDR1 and CDR2 are DFQATT and SNEGSKA (reference sequence). The CDR3 covers 13 residues. V was trimmed by 7 bases and J by 4 bases, leaving 15 bases between them. The CDR3 DNA sequence: TGCAGTGTTCCACGGCAGGGCGCAGATACGCAGTATTTT. Its translation: CSVPRQGADTQYF.